The 15 T cell receptor beta chains reported below all come from one sample, sequenced in a study of regulatory T cells in long-lasting Graves disease. The sample's time point: persistent/refractory GD, antithyroid drugs over 5 years with positive TRAb. The TCR library used RNA extracted from PBMCs. To make TCR beta libraries, researchers used iRepertoire HTBI primers and Arm-PCR of CDR3 regions. Each CDR3 protein is one row after TCRdb ran MiXCR on the multiplex PCR reads. Of 450,000 or so distinct CDR3 sequences detected, under 25% appear once; the ten largest clones hold approximately 7.8%. The source was peripheral blood mononuclear cells (PBMCs), collected when the disease was refractory, from a patient treated with antithyroid drugs. These receptors came from a female donor with Graves disease.

The sample holds a few counts of this clonotype. The rearrangement links TRBV6-1 to TRBJ1-2; D gene uncertain. CDR1 is MNHNS and CDR2 is SASEGT in the germline V gene. The CDR3 sequence is 12 residues long. Trimming cost V 6 bases and J 5 bases, with 10 bases left between them. Here the CDR3 DNA reads TGTGCCAGCAGCCCGGACGAGTATGGCTACACCTTC. Translated, it gives CASSPDEYGYTF.

The gene calls are TRBV4-3 and TRBJ2-7, with 7 bases lining up with TRBD2. This CDR3 is built from 15 residues. V was clipped by 1 base and J by 4 bases; unmatched bases: 7. Germline loops: CDR1 LGHNA, CDR2 YSLEER. The CDR3 loop reads CASSQASGGSYEQYF. The CDR3 DNA reads as TGCGCCAGCAGCCAAGCTTCGGGAGGCTCTTACGAGCAGTACTTC.

This clonotype was counted at least ten times. The J gene is TRBJ2-5, the V gene TRBV27; D is unresolved. Per germline, CDR1 MNHEY and CDR2 SMNVEV (reference sequence). The CDR3 spans 15 residues. Trimming left V 6 bases short and J 4 bases short, with 18 bases between. CDR3 DNA: TGTGCCAGCAGACCGACGGCCCTTGAACGAGAGACCCAGTACTTC. Protein: CASRPTALERETQYF.

This clonotype was recorded at least ten times. The chain couples TRBV12-3 or TRBV12-4 to TRBJ2-7; no definite D call. Trimming left V 4 bases short and J 6 bases short, with 10 bases between. The CDR3 runs 12 residues. As DNA, the CDR3 is TGTGCCAGCAGTTATCTACAAGGCGAGCAGTACTTC. Translation gives CASSYLQGEQYF.

The chain links TRBV6-4 to TRBJ2-1; unclear D gene. The V end lost 5 bases, the J end lost 4 bases, and 12 bases lay between the germline ends. CDR1 and CDR2 from the germline V gene are MRHNA and SNTAGT. This CDR3 is built from 14 residues. The CDR3 bases are TGTGCCAGCAGTTCCGTGGACGAGTACAATGAGCAGTTCTTC. It encodes CASSSVDEYNEQFF.

The chain joins TRBV5-4 to TRBJ2-7; D remains unclear. Germline V gives CDR1 SGHNT, CDR2 YYREEE (reference sequence). CDR3 length equals 14 residues. V was pared by 4 bases and J by 3 bases, with 14 bases between. In DNA, the CDR3 is TGTGCCAGCAGCCTACTCCCGTTCAGCTACGAGCAGTACTTC. Translation: CASSLLPFSYEQYF.

This clonotype was seen ten or more times. This chain uses TRBV7-6 with TRBJ2-5; D is perhaps TRBD2 (5 bases). CDR3 length equals 15 residues. In germline, CDR1 is SGHVS, CDR2 FNYEAQ. V was trimmed by 4 bases and J by 3 bases, leaving 15 bases between them. The CDR3 DNA follows: TGTGCCAGCAGCTACGGGATCGGAGCCAAAGAGACCCAGTACTTC. As protein: CASSYGIGAKETQYF.

This clonotype was observed a few times. This rearrangement joins TRBV28 to TRBJ2-3; 8 positions match TRBD1. J gave up 3 bases and V 9 bases, and 8 bases lay outside the gene matches. The CDR3 length is 14 residues. The germline V gene has CDR1 MDHEN and CDR2 SYDVKM. The CDR3 bases are TGTGCCAGTTATACAGGGGGTTGGACAGATACGCAGTATTTT. It translates to CASYTGGWTDTQYF.

At least ten counts were recorded for this clonotype. The genes are TRBV28 and TRBJ1-2; 8 positions match TRBD1. J was trimmed by 4 bases and V by 6 bases; bases with no gene match: 10. This CDR3 region has 15 residues. Germline CDR1 is MDHEN and CDR2 is SYDVKM. CDR3 sequence: CASSPPTGGVYGYTF. CDR3 sequence (DNA): TGTGCCAGCAGCCCCCCCACAGGGGGAGTCTATGGCTACACCTTC.

This clonotype was observed at least ten times. The chain is built from TRBV5-1 and TRBJ1-4; 7 positions match TRBD1. Looked up from germline, CDR1 is SGHRS and CDR2 is YFSETQ. V gave up 4 bases and J gave up 8 bases; unmatched junction bases: 8. The CDR3 has 14 amino acids. The CDR3: CASSRDRRGEKLFF. The CDR3 region has the DNA TGCGCCAGCAGCCGGGACAGAAGAGGGGAAAAACTGTTTTTT.

This clonotype was counted many times. The V call is TRBV7-6, the J call TRBJ1-2; D not certain. The germline V gene has CDR1 SGHVS and CDR2 FNYEAQ. V lost 1 base and J 4 bases, leaving 7 bases between the germline ends. The CDR3 contains 13 residues. Here the CDR3 reads CASSLGQTYGYTF. CDR3 nucleotide sequence: TGTGCCAGCAGCTTAGGCCAGACCTATGGCTACACCTTC.

Comments on this clonotype: The CDR3 does not close with the conserved phenylalanine or tryptophan, likely indicating a read error. V usage is TRBV12-3 or TRBV12-4 and J usage is TRBJ1-4; 8 positions agree with TRBD1. CDR3 length equals 17 residues. J gave up 0 bases and V 7 bases, and 10 bases lay outside the gene matches. In nucleotides, the CDR3 is TGTGCCAGCACCCGGGGACAGGTCTCCGCAACTAATGAAAAACTGTTTCTT. Translation: CASTRGQVSATNEKLFL.

This clonotype was counted a few times. The CDR3 region is CSAWGGRATGELFF. Here the CDR3 DNA reads TGCAGCGCCTGGGGGGGCAGGGCCACCGGGGAGCTGTTTTTT. This chain uses TRBV29-1 with TRBJ2-2, with a possible D match to TRBD2 (7 bases). The CDR3 sequence is 14 residues long. The germline CDR1 and CDR2 sequences are SQVTM and ANQGSEA. Trimming cost V 7 bases and J 4 bases, with 16 bases left between them.

Only a few counts were recorded for this clonotype. The chain recombines TRBV29-1 with TRBJ1-2, with a possible D match to TRBD1 (6 bases). Germline loops: CDR1 SQVTM, CDR2 ANQGSEA. Trimming stripped 6 bases from V and 1 base from J, with 18 bases between. The CDR3 consists of 15 residues. The CDR3 DNA sequence: TGCAGCGTGCAACAGCAGGGGCAGCTTAACTATGGCTACACCTTC. This gives the protein CSVQQQGQLNYGYTF.

This clonotype has a count of ten or more. The rearrangement uses TRBV11-2 and TRBJ1-2; D is unclear. The CDR3 runs 17 residues. CDR1 and CDR2 (germline): SGHAT, FQNNGV. Trimming stripped 6 bases from V and 6 bases from J, with 26 bases between. The CDR3 region has the DNA TGTGCCAGCAGATACGATAGACGGACCCGATCGGTAGATGGCTACACCTTC. It is translated as CASRYDRRTRSVDGYTF.